The T cell receptor beta chain described here comes from a study of monozygotic twins with inflammatory bowel disease. Blood was drawn at over 2 ml per donor. There are 16 residues in the CDR3. Germline loops: CDR1 LGHNA, CDR2 YSLEER. TCRdb reprocessed the 5' RACE reads; each CDR3 protein has one entry and no DNA is given. This table holds 300,000 to 400,000 distinct CDR3 sequences. This chain links TRBV4-3 with TRBJ2-7; TCRdb picks TRBD1, but there is no DNA to check that call. The origin of this receptor is a human donor with ulcerative colitis or Crohn's disease, or a healthy co-twin of an affected twin (not recorded which). Sequencing was done on a sample of blood. CDR3 in amino acids: CASSQDPRQGGYEQYF.